Below, one T cell receptor (beta chain) is given with its context. It lacks a known antigen. Qualities for individual bases were not recorded, and no much larger clone is one base off. The record originates from a study of CD8 T cells in ankylosing spondylitis (dated by TCRdb to 2015 to 2018). With regard to the full study: To find TCR variants linked to disease, the study profiled T cell receptor beta repertoires in ankylosing spondylitis patients and healthy donors. The full study cohort was made up of under 30 ankylosing spondylitis patients and approximately 100 healthy donors. Peripheral blood was sampled, and synovial fluid was also collected from ankylosing spondylitis patients.

Results the study describes overall, beyond this receptor: Some motif variants had previously been reported in the synovial fluid and blood of reactive arthritis patients, which suggests shared mechanisms of disease initiation. A TCR beta motif of about eight highly homologous amino acid variants appeared characteristic of blood from ankylosing spondylitis patients. The disease-linked clones were reported to be significantly enriched in matched synovial fluid samples from ankylosing spondylitis patients. A CD8+ phenotype was shown by the disease-linked clones, which were found at relatively low frequencies in peripheral blood.

Looking up the germline V gene yields CDR1 SGHAT and CDR2 FQNNGV. The cysteine opens and the phenylalanine closes a CDR3 of 15 amino acids. Here the CDR3 DNA is all that survives: 45 bases in frame from base 1. Trimming takes 3 bases from V and 3 bases from J, and the germline ends sit 12 bases apart. The instrument was an Illumina HiSeq 2500. Quantitative 5'-RACE with molecular barcodes was used to prepare TCR beta libraries. The original methods were these. Disease-linked TCR variants were identified with a new computational method built on a probabilistic model of VDJ rearrangement. The raw public reads went through TCRdb reprocessing: fastp at Q25, MiXCR clone calling, in-frame beta chains kept. Duplicate CDR3 protein sequences are folded into a single record with the most common DNA and genes. The V and J calls come from TCRdb's annotation, not from the publication. This sample has about 390,000 distinct CDR3 sequences in its table, and approximately 20% of those were observed once. The top ten constitute less than 20% of the sample.

The sequence came from a male donor with ankylosing spondylitis. The sequence is built from TRBV11-2 and TRBJ2-1; TRBD1 could be the D gene, as 6 bases match. Source material: blood, either unsorted or a sorted T cell fraction (not recorded which). The nucleotides are TGTGCCAGCAGCTTTCAGGGGTCAAACTACAATGAGCAGTTCTTC. This gives the protein CASSFQGSNYNEQFF.